This TCR beta chain was recovered during a study of tumor and adjacent non-tumor tissue in lung cancer. This sample's RNA came from whole unsorted tissue. This non-tumor lung sample came from over 3 cm beyond the tumor edge. Germline values: CDR1 SEHNR, CDR2 FQNEAQ (reference sequence). Trimming left V 4 bases short and J 5 bases short, with 14 bases between. The CDR3 has 14 residues. The library came from three nested PCR rounds adapted from ARM-PCR protocols. TCRdb reprocessed the multiplex PCR reads via MiXCR and lists one record per CDR3 protein. The sample yields 80,000 to 130,000 distinct CDR3 sequences, over 55% seen once.

The sequence was obtained from a man in his thirties or forties with non-small cell lung cancer. The sample comprised distant non-tumor lung tissue. This rearrangement joins TRBV7-9 to TRBJ1-1, with D perhaps TRBD1 (6 bases). The CDR3 is CASSSRGARTEAFF. The CDR3 DNA reads TGTGCCAGCAGCTCACGGGGGGCGAGGACTGAAGCTTTCTTT.